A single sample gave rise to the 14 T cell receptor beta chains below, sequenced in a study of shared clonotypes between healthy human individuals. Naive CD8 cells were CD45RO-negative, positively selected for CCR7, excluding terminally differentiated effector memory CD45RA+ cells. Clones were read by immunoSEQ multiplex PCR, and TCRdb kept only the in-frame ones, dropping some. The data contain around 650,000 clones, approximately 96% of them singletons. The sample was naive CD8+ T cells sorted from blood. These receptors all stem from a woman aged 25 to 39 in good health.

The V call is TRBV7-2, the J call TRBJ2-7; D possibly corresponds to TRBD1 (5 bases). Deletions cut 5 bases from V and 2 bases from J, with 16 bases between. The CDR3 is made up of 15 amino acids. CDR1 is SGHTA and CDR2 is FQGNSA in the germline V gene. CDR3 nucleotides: TGTGCCAGCAGCGTGATAAAGGGGCATACCTACGAGCAGTACTTC. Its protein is CASSVIKGHTYEQYF.

For the CDR3, the DNA is TGTGCCAGCAGCGCCGGGACTAGCGGGAGATATCAGTACTTC. It yields the protein CASSAGTSGRYQYF. The V gene is TRBV9, the J gene TRBJ2-4, with 14 bases identical to TRBD2. Germline CDR1 SGDLS, CDR2 YYNGEE. This CDR3 spans 14 amino acids. The junction had 5 bases not matched to a gene; V was cut back by 3 bases and J by 12 bases.

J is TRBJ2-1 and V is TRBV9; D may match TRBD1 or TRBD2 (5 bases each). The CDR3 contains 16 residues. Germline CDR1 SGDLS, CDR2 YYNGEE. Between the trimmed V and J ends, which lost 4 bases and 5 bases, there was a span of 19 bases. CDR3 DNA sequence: TGTGCCAGCAGCCGAGGGACCCTTACCAAAAACAATGAGCAGTTCTTC. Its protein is CASSRGTLTKNNEQFF.

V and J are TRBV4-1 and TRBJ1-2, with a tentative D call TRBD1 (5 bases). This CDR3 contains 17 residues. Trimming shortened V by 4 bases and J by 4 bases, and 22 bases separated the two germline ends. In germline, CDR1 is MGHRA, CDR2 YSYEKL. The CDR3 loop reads CASSPQSGGDVGYGYTF. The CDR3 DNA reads TGCGCCAGCAGCCCCCAAAGTGGGGGTGATGTGGGCTATGGCTACACCTTC.

The CDR3 nucleotides read TGTGCCAGCAGGTGGGGTTCCGAGACCCAGTACTTC. It yields the protein CASRWGSETQYF. This chain links TRBV28 with TRBJ2-5, with no clear D. Germline V gene lookup returns CDR1 MDHEN and CDR2 SYDVKM. The CDR3 totals 12 residues. V was shortened by 6 bases and J by 5 bases, with 10 bases between the two germline ends.

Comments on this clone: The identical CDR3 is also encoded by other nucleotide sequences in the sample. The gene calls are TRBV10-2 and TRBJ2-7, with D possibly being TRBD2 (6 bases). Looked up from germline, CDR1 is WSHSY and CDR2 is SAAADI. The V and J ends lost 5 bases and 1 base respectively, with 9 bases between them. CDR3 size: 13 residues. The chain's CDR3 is CASSPGLSYEQYF. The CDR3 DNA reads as TGCGCCAGCAGTCCCGGACTATCCTACGAGCAGTACTTC.

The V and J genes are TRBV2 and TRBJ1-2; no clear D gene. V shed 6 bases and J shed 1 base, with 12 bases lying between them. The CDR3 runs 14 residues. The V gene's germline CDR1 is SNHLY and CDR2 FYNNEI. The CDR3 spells CASSASELNYGYTF. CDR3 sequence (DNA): TGTGCCAGCAGCGCCTCAGAACTTAACTATGGCTACACCTTC. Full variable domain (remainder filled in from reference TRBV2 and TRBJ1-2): EPEVTQTPSHQVTQMGQEVILRCVPISNHLYFYWYRQILGQKVEFLVSFYNNEISEKSEIFDDQFSVERPDGSNFTLKIRSTKLEDSAMYFCASSASELNYGYTFGSGTRLTVV.

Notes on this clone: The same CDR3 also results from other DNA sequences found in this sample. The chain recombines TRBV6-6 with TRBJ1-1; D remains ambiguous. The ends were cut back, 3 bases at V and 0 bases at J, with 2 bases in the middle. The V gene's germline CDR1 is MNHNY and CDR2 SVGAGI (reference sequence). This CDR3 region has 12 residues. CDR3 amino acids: CASSYLNTEAFF. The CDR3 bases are TGTGCCAGCAGTTATTTGAACACTGAAGCTTTCTTT.

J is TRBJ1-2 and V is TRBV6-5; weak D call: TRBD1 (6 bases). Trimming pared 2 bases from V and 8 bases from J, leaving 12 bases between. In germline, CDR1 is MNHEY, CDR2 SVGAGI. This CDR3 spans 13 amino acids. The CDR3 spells CASSYRAGDGYTF. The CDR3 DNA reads TGTGCCAGCAGTTACAGAGCAGGGGACGGCTACACCTTC.

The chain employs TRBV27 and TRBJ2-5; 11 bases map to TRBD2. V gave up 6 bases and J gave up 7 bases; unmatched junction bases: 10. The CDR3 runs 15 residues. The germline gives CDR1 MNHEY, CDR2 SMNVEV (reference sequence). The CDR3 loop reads CASSWVAGGPGTQYF. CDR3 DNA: TGTGCCAGCAGCTGGGTAGCGGGAGGGCCTGGGACCCAGTACTTC.

In DNA, the CDR3 is TGTGCCAGCAGTATAAAAATGAACACTGAAGCTTTCTTT. This codes for CASSIKMNTEAFF. V and J are TRBV27 and TRBJ1-1; D gene uncertain. V lost 5 bases to trimming and J lost 0 bases, with 7 bases between them. The CDR3 runs to 13 residues. Germline CDR1 is MNHEY and CDR2 is SMNVEV (reference sequence).

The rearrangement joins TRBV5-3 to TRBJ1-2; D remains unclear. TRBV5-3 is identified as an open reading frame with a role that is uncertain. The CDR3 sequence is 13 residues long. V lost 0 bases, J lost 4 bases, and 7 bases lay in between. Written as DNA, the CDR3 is TGTGCCAGAAGCTTGGGGCAGCCCTATGGCTACACCTTC. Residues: CARSLGQPYGYTF.

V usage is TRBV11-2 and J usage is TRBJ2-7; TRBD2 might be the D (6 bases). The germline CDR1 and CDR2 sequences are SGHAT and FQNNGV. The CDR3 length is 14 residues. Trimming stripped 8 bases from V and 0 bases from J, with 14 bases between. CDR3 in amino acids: CASFHGGLSYEQYF. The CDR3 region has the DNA TGTGCCAGCTTCCACGGGGGTCTCTCCTACGAGCAGTACTTC.

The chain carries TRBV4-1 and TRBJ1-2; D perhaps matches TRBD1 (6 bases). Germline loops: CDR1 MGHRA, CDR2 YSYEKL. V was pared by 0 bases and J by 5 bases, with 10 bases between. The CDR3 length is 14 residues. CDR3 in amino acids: CASSQEDRYYGYTF. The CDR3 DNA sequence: TGCGCCAGCAGCCAAGAAGACAGGTATTATGGCTACACCTTC.